The next 32 T cell receptor beta chains were all read from a single sample in a study of T-cell reconstitution after alpha-beta-depleted transplantation in children listed by TCRdb under 2016. To prepare the library, PCR was applied. Sequencing was performed on an Illumina HiSeq 2500. Molecular barcoding was employed in the preparation of TCR libraries, with unique molecular identifiers being used to normalize TCRbeta repertoire quantification. TCRdb reanalyzed the raw reads on its own, using fastp at Q25 for trimming and MiXCR for clone calling, and kept in-frame beta chains. Rows merge per CDR3 protein into single entries with the most common DNA and genes. The sample yields around 600,000 distinct CDR3 sequences; 16% were counted once. Approximately 1% of the sample is in the top ten clones. The specimen was PBMCs from the stem cell graft donor, collected from the stem cell graft. The receptors originated from a human donor who donated a stem cell graft to a child with acute myeloid leukemia.

Only a few counts were recorded for this clonotype. The gene calls are TRBV7-3 and TRBJ2-2; D call uncertain. The CDR3 loop spans 14 amino acids. V was clipped by 5 bases and J by 1 base, with 8 bases between them. CDR1 is SGHTA and CDR2 is FQGTGA in the germline V gene. In DNA, the CDR3 is TGTGCCAGCAGCCCATACGAGAACACCGGGGAGCTGTTTTTT. Amino acids: CASSPYENTGELFF. The variable domain in full, completed from reference TRBV7-3 and TRBJ2-2, reads GAGVSQTPSNKVTEKGKYVELRCDPISGHTALYWYRQSLGQGPEFLIYFQGTGAADDSGLPNDRFFAVRPEGSVSTLKIQRTERGDSAVYLCASSPYENTGELFFGEGSRLTVL.

In its sample, this clonotype was seen many times. The J gene is TRBJ2-7, the V gene TRBV12-3 or TRBV12-4; perhaps D is TRBD1 or TRBD2 (7 bases each). The CDR3 runs 14 residues. The V end lost 5 bases, the J end lost 7 bases, and 18 bases lay between the germline ends. The CDR3 DNA sequence: TGTGCCAGCAGTACGGGACAGCGGGGAGGGGAGCAGTACTTC. Translating it yields CASSTGQRGGEQYF.

This clonotype has a count of ten or more. This chain links TRBV20-1 with TRBJ1-1; 7 bases are shared with TRBD1. The CDR3 is 17 amino acids. Germline V CDR1 and CDR2: DFQATT, SNEGSKA (reference sequence). J lost 0 bases, V lost 0 bases, and 10 bases had no gene match. The DNA for the CDR3 is TGCAGTGCTAGAGATTATAGGACAGGCCGTATGAACACTGAAGCTTTCTTT. Its protein product is CSARDYRTGRMNTEAFF.

This clonotype was detected ten times or more. This rearrangement joins TRBV6-5 to TRBJ1-1; TRBD1 is a possible D gene (6 bases). The CDR3 covers 12 residues. Germline assignment: CDR1 MNHEY and CDR2 SVGAGI. Trimming took off 8 bases at V and 1 base at J, with 8 bases between the two ends. CDR3 loop: CASLGGNTEAFF. In nucleotides, the CDR3 is TGTGCCAGCCTAGGGGGGAACACTGAAGCTTTCTTT.

CDR3 sequence: CSARALIRQGAELTQYF. In DNA form, the CDR3 reads TGCAGTGCTAGAGCCCTTATCAGACAGGGGGCGGAACTGACCCAGTACTTC. This chain joins TRBV20-1 and TRBJ2-5, with 10 bases identical to TRBD1. V dropped 1 base and J dropped 7; count of bases not matched to a gene: 15. CDR3 size: 17 residues. Germline CDR1 reads DFQATT; CDR2 reads SNEGSKA (reference sequence).

The chain couples TRBV12-3 or TRBV12-4 to TRBJ2-3; 8 positions match TRBD1. The CDR3 loop spans 16 amino acids. V was pared by 7 bases and J by 4 bases, with 13 bases of the junction left unmatched. The CDR3 sequence is CASTLPAGGAADTQYF. CDR3 coding DNA: TGTGCCAGCACCCTCCCGGCAGGGGGCGCGGCAGATACGCAGTATTTT.

This chain joins TRBV12-3 or TRBV12-4 and TRBJ1-1, with D perhaps TRBD1 (5 bases). This CDR3 is 11 amino acids long. V lost 8 bases to trimming and J lost 5 bases, with 9 bases between them. CDR3 in DNA: TGTGCCAGCCACGGGGGAACTGAAGCTTTCTTT. Translation: CASHGGTEAFF.

With respect to this clonotype: Germline is not matched at one junction end, which may reflect a read error. The chain is built from TRBV4-2 and TRBJ1-5; 7 nucleotides line up with TRBD1. The CDR3 is 14 amino acids. Germline V lookup: CDR1 LGHNA, CDR2 YNFKEQ. The CDR3 sequence: CASSLQGQGQPRHF. The CDR3 DNA is TGTGCCAGCAGCCTACAGGGGCAAGGTCAGCCCCGGCATTTT.

This clonotype was counted at least ten times. V and J are TRBV20-1 and TRBJ2-2; the D gene is possibly TRBD2 (5 bases). Germline lookup yields CDR1 DFQATT and CDR2 SNEGSKA (reference sequence). V was clipped by 6 bases and J by 0 bases, with 14 bases between them. CDR3 length: 15 amino acids. CDR3 sequence: CSAVRAGANTGELFF. CDR3 in DNA: TGCAGTGCAGTAAGGGCGGGTGCGAACACCGGGGAGCTGTTTTTT.

At least ten counts were recorded for this clonotype. An end of the junction does not agree with germline; a read error may underlie this. V and J are TRBV7-9 and TRBJ2-1, with D possibly TRBD1 on 6 matching bases. The germline V gene encodes CDR1 SEHNR and CDR2 FQNEAQ (reference sequence). There are 12 residues in the CDR3. The CDR3 is CASSSQKPGHQF. CDR3 sequence (DNA): TGTGCCAGCAGCTCTCAGAAGCCGGGACACCAATTC.

The chain employs TRBV5-1 and TRBJ2-1, with 7 bases aligning to TRBD2. Trimming took 2 bases from V and 5 from J; bases not matched to a gene: 7. The CDR3 extends over 15 amino acids. Looked up from germline, CDR1 is SGHRS and CDR2 is YFSETQ. Written as DNA, the CDR3 is TGCGCCAGCAGCTTACAAGCGGGGAACCACAATGAGCAGTTCTTC. This encodes CASSLQAGNHNEQFF.

In this sample, this clonotype turned up a few times. The chain employs TRBV20-1 and TRBJ2-2, with 8 bases matching TRBD2. The CDR3 is 16 residues long. After removal of 3 bases from V and 1 base from J, the junction contained 7 bases not matched to a gene. The germline gives CDR1 DFQATT, CDR2 SNEGSKA (reference sequence). CDR3 amino acids: CSASPRGGENTGELFF. The DNA for the CDR3 is TGCAGTGCTAGCCCCCGGGGGGGGGAGAACACCGGGGAGCTGTTTTTT.

This clonotype was counted once. A clone one base away is much larger, so this may be a read error. This sequence joins TRBV5-1 and TRBJ1-1, with a weak D call TRBD1 (5 bases). The CDR3 consists of 13 residues. The germline V gene encodes CDR1 SGHRS and CDR2 YFSETQ. CDR3 amino acids: CAGSWDGNTEAFF. The CDR3, as DNA: TGCGCCGGCAGCTGGGACGGGAACACTGAAGCTTTCTTT.

This clonotype was recorded at least ten times. At one of its ends the junction is not consistent with the germline gene, which may arise from a read error. The chain couples TRBV4-3 to TRBJ2-5; 13 nucleotides agree with TRBD2. The CDR3 covers 15 residues. CDR1 is LGHNA and CDR2 is YSLEER in the germline V gene. CDR3 loop: CASSQEGLAGRSLKF. CDR3 in DNA: TGCGCCAGCAGCCAAGAGGGACTAGCGGGGAGGAGTCTGAAATTC.

This chain uses TRBV20-1 with TRBJ1-2; D unresolved. The V gene's germline CDR1 is DFQATT and CDR2 SNEGSKA (reference sequence). This CDR3 contains 12 residues. The ends were cut back, 0 bases at V and 8 bases at J, with 10 bases in the middle. The CDR3 protein is CSARDLRGGYTF. DNA of the CDR3: TGCAGTGCTAGAGATCTGCGAGGGGGCTACACCTTC.

The gene calls are TRBV12-3 or TRBV12-4 and TRBJ1-5; D uncertain. CDR3 length equals 16 residues. V dropped 6 bases and J dropped 4 bases, with 19 bases sitting between them. CDR3 region: CASSPSPGLGNQPQHF. The CDR3 region has the DNA TGTGCCAGCAGCCCAAGTCCGGGGTTAGGTAATCAGCCCCAGCATTTT.

The genes are TRBV29-1 and TRBJ1-1; 8 nucleotides agree with TRBD1. The V gene end was trimmed by 5 bases and the J gene end by 0 bases; junction bases not matched to a gene: 5. Germline CDR1 and CDR2: SQVTM and ANQGSEA. The CDR3 has 14 residues. CDR3 sequence reads: CSVRNRGVNTEAFF. Here the CDR3 DNA reads TGCAGCGTTAGGAACAGGGGGGTGAACACTGAAGCTTTCTTT.

This clonotype came up a few times. This chain uses TRBV6-1 with TRBJ2-7; D gene ambiguous. The CDR3 spans 13 residues. Trimming took off 0 bases at V and 5 bases at J, with 8 bases between the two ends. Germline-derived CDR1 and CDR2 are MNHNS and SASEGT. The CDR3: CASSEANVHEQYV. CDR3 bases: TGTGCCAGCAGTGAAGCGAACGTCCACGAGCAGTACGTC.

This clonotype was observed many times. The J gene is TRBJ1-6, the V gene TRBV7-2; TRBD1 matches at 7 bases. This CDR3 comprises 14 residues. J lost 4 bases, V lost 5 bases, and 2 bases had no gene match. CDR1 and CDR2 (germline): SGHTA, FQGNSA. The CDR3 loop reads CASSLQGYNSPLHF. The CDR3 coding sequence is TGTGCCAGCAGCCTACAGGGGTATAATTCACCCCTCCACTTT.

The chain combines TRBV27 with TRBJ2-4; 9 positions match TRBD1. Per germline, CDR1 MNHEY and CDR2 SMNVEV (reference sequence). The CDR3 loop spans 17 amino acids. The V and J ends lost 4 bases and 1 base, in that order; junction bases with no gene match: 8. The CDR3 loop reads CASSSFGTGPAKNIQYF. As DNA, the CDR3 is TGTGCCAGCAGTTCGTTTGGGACAGGGCCCGCCAAAAACATTCAGTACTTC.

V usage is TRBV20-1 and J usage is TRBJ1-1, with TRBD1 matching over 7 bases. The germline CDR1 and CDR2 sequences are DFQATT and SNEGSKA (reference sequence). The CDR3 loop spans 13 amino acids. V dropped 6 bases and J dropped 13; count of bases not matched to a gene: 17. CDR3 coding DNA: TGCAGTGCCCCTCCGGAGGGGGCGTTTAGTATTTTCTTT. It translates to CSAPPEGAFSIFF.

In this sample, this clonotype turned up a few times. This chain connects TRBV6-2 or TRBV6-3 to TRBJ2-7; the D is unclear. The CDR3 sequence is 17 residues long. The ends were cut back, 2 bases at V and 0 bases at J, with 17 bases in the middle. Germline V gives CDR1 MNHEY, CDR2 SVGEGT. The CDR3 sequence: CASSYAAPGGSSYEQYF. DNA of the CDR3: TGTGCCAGCAGTTACGCCGCCCCGGGCGGTTCCTCCTACGAGCAGTACTTC.

This clonotype was counted a single time. The chain recombines TRBV30 with TRBJ2-2; a possible D gene is TRBD1 (6 bases). The germline V gene has CDR1 GTSNPN and CDR2 SVGIG (reference sequence). The CDR3 consists of 13 residues. V lost 0 bases, J lost 6 bases, and 8 bases lay in between. CDR3 sequence: CAWSVSGAGELFF. CDR3 coding DNA: TGTGCCTGGAGTGTATCAGGGGCCGGGGAGCTGTTTTTT.

This clonotype was counted ten times or more. The V gene is TRBV20-1, the J gene TRBJ2-5; no firm D call. Germline V gene lookup returns CDR1 DFQATT and CDR2 SNEGSKA (reference sequence). The CDR3 is made up of 13 amino acids. The V gene lost 3 bases and the J gene lost 3 bases, with 11 bases spanning the gap. In DNA form, the CDR3 reads TGCAGTGCTAGTATGGGCAGAGAAGAGACCCAGTACTTC. It yields the protein CSASMGREETQYF.

The CDR3, as DNA: TGTGCCAGCAGTTTAAGAGGGTCTTTCAACTCCTACGAGCAGTACTTC. Encoded protein: CASSLRGSFNSYEQYF. The chain carries TRBV27 and TRBJ2-7; the D gene is possibly TRBD2 (5 bases). Per germline, CDR1 MNHEY and CDR2 SMNVEV (reference sequence). The CDR3 totals 16 residues. The V end lost 2 bases, the J end lost 0 bases, and 14 bases lay between the germline ends.

V is TRBV18 and J is TRBJ2-2, with D possibly being TRBD2 (5 bases). The V and J ends lost 3 bases and 3 bases respectively, with 11 bases between them. The CDR3 has 15 residues. CDR1 and CDR2 from the germline V gene are KGHSH and LQKENI. The CDR3 spells CASSPLDSHTGELFF. DNA of the CDR3: TGTGCCAGCTCACCGCTGGACTCTCACACCGGGGAGCTGTTTTTT.

V and J are TRBV12-3 or TRBV12-4 and TRBJ2-5; tentatively, D is TRBD1 or TRBD2 (5 bases each). This CDR3 region has 14 residues. Between the trimmed V and J ends, which lost 6 bases and 2 bases, there was a span of 13 bases. The CDR3, as DNA: TGTGCCAGCAGCTACCGGGGCCAACAAGAGACCCAGTACTTC. This sequence encodes CASSYRGQQETQYF.

This clonotype was counted at least ten times. The chain couples TRBV20-1 to TRBJ1-6, with D perhaps matching TRBD1 (5 bases). The germline gives CDR1 DFQATT, CDR2 SNEGSKA (reference sequence). The CDR3 contains 15 residues. V lost 4 bases to trimming and J lost 9 bases, with 19 bases between them. CDR3 nucleotide sequence: TGCAGTGCTATGCCCCCCCGAGGGGCTATTTCACCCCTCCACTTT. Its translation is CSAMPPRGAISPLHF.

This clonotype was detected many times. J is TRBJ2-3 and V is TRBV20-1, with TRBD2 identical over 7 bases. Per germline, CDR1 DFQATT and CDR2 SNEGSKA (reference sequence). Trimming cost V 0 bases and J 2 bases; bases outside gene matches: 8. The CDR3 covers 16 residues. The DNA of the CDR3 is TGCAGTGCTAGAGACCACCGACTAGCTGTCACAGATACGCAGTATTTT. As protein: CSARDHRLAVTDTQYF.

The rearrangement links TRBV27 to TRBJ2-7, with a possible D match to TRBD1 (5 bases). Germline CDR1 MNHEY, CDR2 SMNVEV (reference sequence). V lost 6 bases, J lost 7 bases, and 25 bases lay in between. This CDR3 has 16 residues. CDR3 region: CASSFYSDRLGWEQYF. CDR3 nucleotides: TGTGCCAGCAGCTTTTACTCCGACAGACTCGGATGGGAGCAGTACTTC.

The chain uses TRBV5-6 and TRBJ2-2, with a possible D match to TRBD2 (6 bases). The CDR3 is 14 amino acids. The germline CDR1 and CDR2 sequences are SGHDT and YYEEEE. V lost 4 bases to trimming and J lost 5 bases, with 12 bases between them. As DNA, the CDR3 is TGTGCCAGCAGCCCCCTAGCGACAACCGGGGAGCTGTTTTTT. This encodes CASSPLATTGELFF.

This clonotype appeared many times. The V and J genes are TRBV20-1 and TRBJ2-7; perhaps TRBD1 as D (5 bases). The CDR3 extends over 15 amino acids. V was pared by 0 bases and J by 2 bases, with 14 bases between. Looked up from germline, CDR1 is DFQATT and CDR2 is SNEGSKA (reference sequence). CDR3 nucleotide sequence: TGCAGTGCTAGAGATCAGGGCCGCCGGACCTACGAGCAGTACTTC. Its protein product is CSARDQGRRTYEQYF.